Listed below are T cell receptor beta chains from one sample, sequenced in a study of blood T cell repertoires in COVID-19. Only in-frame clones appear in the TCRdb table, and some are missing; sequencing was by immunoSEQ multiplex PCR. In the table there are about 75,000 clones, 75% to 90% of which are singletons. Sequencing was done on a sample of peripheral blood. These receptor sequences come from a human donor in a cohort sampled during active COVID-19. Both conserved end residues are part of each CDR3. The D gene is left open where the match is weak. Not all rows give a size; the values are once, few, many and, for expanded clones, a class.

clone size: .
V gene: TRBV3-1/TRBV3-2
D gene: TRBD2
J gene: TRBJ2-7
CDR3 protein: CASSPWTSGIYEQYF
CDR3 DNA: TGTGCCAGCAGCCCCTGGACTAGCGGGATCTACGAGCAGTACTTC

clone size: .
V gene: TRBV6-6
D gene: .
J gene: TRBJ1-1
CDR3 protein: CASSYSPAGNTEAFF
CDR3 DNA: TGTGCCAGCAGTTACTCGCCCGCAGGGAATACTGAAGCTTTCTTT

clone size: once
V gene: TRBV7-2
D gene: TRBD1
J gene: TRBJ2-2
CDR3 protein: CASSQDRGLDGELFF
CDR3 DNA: TGTGCCAGCAGCCAAGACAGGGGGCTGGACGGGGAGCTGTTTTTT

clone size: .
V gene: TRBV12-5
D gene: TRBD2
J gene: TRBJ2-3
CDR3 protein: CASGLVKSAGGSTDTQYF
CDR3 DNA: TGTGCTAGTGGTTTGGTAAAATCAGCGGGGGGGAGCACAGATACGCAGTATTTT

clone size: .
V gene: TRBV5-6
D gene: .
J gene: TRBJ1-1
CDR3 protein: CASSYTVNTEAFF
CDR3 DNA: TGTGCCAGCAGCTATACAGTGAACACTGAAGCTTTCTTT

clone size: .
V gene: TRBV19
D gene: TRBD1
J gene: TRBJ2-5
CDR3 protein: CATYRGRGETQYF
CDR3 DNA: TGTGCCACCTACAGGGGGCGGGGAGAGACCCAGTACTTC

clone size: .
V gene: TRBV10-3
D gene: TRBD2
J gene: TRBJ2-3
CDR3 protein: CAISGEGTDTQYF
CDR3 DNA: TGTGCCATCAGTGGGGAGGGTACAGATACGCAGTATTTT

clone size: .
V gene: TRBV5-5
D gene: TRBD2
J gene: TRBJ2-5
CDR3 protein: CASSLGTSKETQYF
CDR3 DNA: TGTGCCAGCAGCTTGGGGACTAGCAAAGAGACCCAGTACTTC

clone size: once
V gene: TRBV27
D gene: TRBD2
J gene: TRBJ2-5
CDR3 protein: CASRPAGLAGQETQYF
CDR3 DNA: TGTGCCAGCCGGCCGGCGGGCCTAGCGGGACAAGAGACCCAGTACTTC

clone size: .
V gene: TRBV2
D gene: TRBD1
J gene: TRBJ2-2
CDR3 protein: CASSLDRGRGELFF
CDR3 DNA: TGTGCCAGCAGTTTAGACAGGGGGCGTGGGGAGCTGTTTTTT

clone size: .
V gene: TRBV7-9
D gene: TRBD1
J gene: TRBJ1-1
CDR3 protein: CASSLPDRLNTEAFF
CDR3 DNA: TGTGCCAGCAGCTTACCGGACAGGTTGAACACTGAAGCTTTCTTT

clone size: .
V gene: TRBV2
D gene: TRBD1
J gene: TRBJ2-5
CDR3 protein: CASSDRGQYQETQYF
CDR3 DNA: TGTGCCAGCAGTGATCGGGGACAGTATCAAGAGACCCAGTACTTC

clone size: .
V gene: TRBV10-3
D gene: .
J gene: TRBJ2-5
CDR3 protein: CAIRRESQETQYF
CDR3 DNA: TGTGCCATCAGGAGGGAGAGCCAAGAGACCCAGTACTTC

clone size: .
V gene: TRBV7-9
D gene: .
J gene: TRBJ2-2
CDR3 protein: CASSSPRAASTGELFF
CDR3 DNA: TGTGCCAGCAGCTCCCCGCGGGCGGCCAGCACCGGGGAGCTGTTTTTT

clone size: .
V gene: TRBV27
D gene: TRBD2
J gene: TRBJ2-1
CDR3 protein: CASSPRLAGSSYNEQFF
CDR3 DNA: TGTGCCAGCAGTCCCCGACTAGCGGGGAGCTCCTACAATGAGCAGTTCTTC

clone size: few
V gene: TRBV7-2
D gene: .
J gene: TRBJ1-3
CDR3 protein: CASSPGGSGNTIYF
CDR3 DNA: TGTGCCAGCAGCCCGGGGGGCTCTGGAAACACCATATATTTT

clone size: .
V gene: TRBV5-6
D gene: .
J gene: TRBJ2-2
CDR3 protein: CASSLGQHTGELFF
CDR3 DNA: TGTGCCAGCAGCCTCGGACAGCACACCGGGGAGCTGTTTTTT

clone size: .
V gene: TRBV5-1
D gene: TRBD1
J gene: TRBJ2-1
CDR3 protein: CASSSLRQGSYNEQFF
CDR3 DNA: TGCGCCAGCAGCTCGTTAAGACAGGGCTCCTACAATGAGCAGTTCTTC

clone size: .
V gene: TRBV5-6
D gene: .
J gene: TRBJ2-6
CDR3 protein: CASSRGSGSSGANVLTF
CDR3 DNA: TGTGCCAGCAGCCGAGGGTCGGGTAGCTCTGGGGCCAACGTCCTGACTTTC

clone size: once
V gene: TRBV20-1
D gene: .
J gene: TRBJ2-1
CDR3 protein: CSARGNNEQFF
CDR3 DNA: TGCAGTGCTAGAGGTAATAATGAGCAGTTCTTC

clone size: .
V gene: TRBV4-3
D gene: .
J gene: TRBJ1-5
CDR3 protein: CASSQAGSQPQHF
CDR3 DNA: TGCGCCAGCAGCCAAGCTGGGAGTCAGCCCCAGCATTTT

clone size: .
V gene: TRBV6-1
D gene: TRBD1
J gene: TRBJ2-2
CDR3 protein: CASSETDRGANTGELFF
CDR3 DNA: TGTGCCAGCAGTGAGACCGACAGGGGCGCGAACACCGGGGAGCTGTTTTTT

clone size: .
V gene: TRBV5-5
D gene: TRBD1
J gene: TRBJ1-1
CDR3 protein: CASSRQGAETEAFF
CDR3 DNA: TGTGCCAGCAGCCGACAGGGGGCAGAAACTGAAGCTTTCTTT

clone size: .
V gene: TRBV28
D gene: TRBD2
J gene: TRBJ2-1
CDR3 protein: CASSPLAGREQFF
CDR3 DNA: TGTGCCAGCAGTCCGTTAGCGGGTCGCGAGCAGTTCTTC

clone size: .
V gene: TRBV5-6
D gene: TRBD2
J gene: TRBJ2-7
CDR3 protein: CASSLGGLADEQYF
CDR3 DNA: TGTGCCAGCAGCTTGGGGGGACTAGCGGACGAGCAGTACTTC

clone size: .
V gene: TRBV25-1
D gene: TRBD1
J gene: TRBJ2-1
CDR3 protein: CASSSLGTGAFNEQFF
CDR3 DNA: TGTGCCAGCAGTAGTTTGGGGACAGGGGCTTTCAATGAGCAGTTCTTC

clone size: .
V gene: TRBV2
D gene: TRBD1
J gene: TRBJ1-5
CDR3 protein: CASSSGGGSNQPQHF
CDR3 DNA: TGTGCCAGCAGTTCAGGGGGCGGTAGCAATCAGCCCCAGCATTTT

clone size: once
V gene: TRBV29-1
D gene: TRBD1
J gene: TRBJ1-1
CDR3 protein: CSVDRQGGTEAFF
CDR3 DNA: TGCAGCGTCGATAGACAGGGCGGTACTGAAGCTTTCTTT

clone size: once
V gene: TRBV30
D gene: TRBD2
J gene: TRBJ2-5
CDR3 protein: CAWNVGGEMGTQYF
CDR3 DNA: TGTGCCTGGAATGTCGGGGGGGAAATGGGGACCCAGTACTTC

clone size: .
V gene: TRBV25-1
D gene: TRBD1
J gene: TRBJ2-7
CDR3 protein: CASRGTGYYDEQYF
CDR3 DNA: TGTGCCAGCAGGGGGACAGGGTATTACGACGAGCAGTACTTC

clone size: .
V gene: TRBV20-1
D gene: .
J gene: TRBJ2-1
CDR3 protein: CSASNTHSYNEQFF
CDR3 DNA: TGCAGTGCTAGTAATACACATTCCTACAATGAGCAGTTCTTC

clone size: .
V gene: TRBV7-6
D gene: TRBD1
J gene: TRBJ2-3
CDR3 protein: CASRPIQGARGTDTQYF
CDR3 DNA: TGTGCCAGCAGACCTATCCAGGGGGCGCGGGGCACAGATACGCAGTATTTT

clone size: .
V gene: TRBV11-2
D gene: .
J gene: TRBJ1-1
CDR3 protein: CASSLRGGNTEAFF
CDR3 DNA: TGTGCCAGCAGCTTGAGAGGGGGGAACACTGAAGCTTTCTTT

clone size: .
V gene: TRBV4-3
D gene: TRBD2
J gene: TRBJ2-7
CDR3 protein: CASSQDLSGGAFEQYF
CDR3 DNA: TGCGCCAGCAGCCAAGATCTGAGCGGGGGGGCGTTCGAGCAGTACTTC

clone size: .
V gene: TRBV14
D gene: .
J gene: TRBJ2-3
CDR3 protein: CASSQKGSRDTQYF
CDR3 DNA: TGTGCCAGCAGCCAAAAAGGGAGCCGGGATACGCAGTATTTT

clone size: once
V gene: TRBV5-6
D gene: .
J gene: TRBJ1-2
CDR3 protein: CASSLPPGNYGYTF
CDR3 DNA: TGTGCCAGCAGCTTGCCCCCCGGGAACTATGGCTACACCTTC

clone size: .
V gene: TRBV2
D gene: TRBD1
J gene: TRBJ1-4
CDR3 protein: CASRTRGLTNEKLFF
CDR3 DNA: TGTGCCAGCAGAACTAGGGGGCTCACTAATGAAAAACTGTTTTTT

clone size: .
V gene: TRBV6-5
D gene: TRBD1
J gene: TRBJ1-6
CDR3 protein: CASRDREIRGSPLHF
CDR3 DNA: TGTGCCAGCAGGGACAGGGAAATTCGGGGTTCACCCCTCCACTTT

clone size: .
V gene: TRBV13
D gene: .
J gene: TRBJ1-2
CDR3 protein: CASTQFYGYTF
CDR3 DNA: TGTGCCAGTACGCAGTTCTATGGCTACACCTTC

clone size: .
V gene: TRBV20-1
D gene: .
J gene: TRBJ2-1
CDR3 protein: CSARSNEQFF
CDR3 DNA: TGCAGTGCCAGGTCCAATGAGCAGTTCTTC

clone size: few
V gene: TRBV7-9
D gene: .
J gene: TRBJ2-2
CDR3 protein: CASSLKSASGELFF
CDR3 DNA: TGTGCCAGCAGCTTGAAAAGCGCTAGCGGGGAGCTGTTTTTT

clone size: few
V gene: TRBV5-8
D gene: .
J gene: TRBJ2-7
CDR3 protein: CASSLEWTVSYEQYF
CDR3 DNA: TGTGCCAGCAGCTTGGAATGGACAGTGTCCTACGAGCAGTACTTC

clone size: .
V gene: TRBV7-8
D gene: .
J gene: TRBJ2-1
CDR3 protein: CASSPGDRAGNEQFF
CDR3 DNA: TGTGCCAGCAGCCCAGGGGACCGTGCGGGCAATGAGCAGTTCTTC

clone size: .
V gene: TRBV27
D gene: .
J gene: TRBJ2-2
CDR3 protein: CASSLSRRWGPELFF
CDR3 DNA: TGTGCCAGCAGTTTATCGCGGCGGTGGGGGCCGGAGCTGTTTTTT

clone size: .
V gene: TRBV24-1
D gene: TRBD2
J gene: TRBJ2-1
CDR3 protein: CATSDGGLADGHNEQFF
CDR3 DNA: TGTGCCACCAGTGATGGGGGACTAGCGGACGGACACAATGAGCAGTTCTTC

clone size: .
V gene: TRBV15
D gene: TRBD1
J gene: TRBJ1-5
CDR3 protein: CATSRDARQGDQPQHF
CDR3 DNA: TGTGCCACCAGCAGAGACGCACGGCAGGGGGATCAGCCCCAGCATTTT

clone size: .
V gene: TRBV7-9
D gene: .
J gene: TRBJ2-7
CDR3 protein: CASSSQGQSYEQYF
CDR3 DNA: TGTGCCAGCAGCTCACAGGGCCAATCCTACGAGCAGTACTTC

clone size: .
V gene: TRBV6-5
D gene: TRBD2
J gene: TRBJ2-7
CDR3 protein: CATLTSGLSYEQYF
CDR3 DNA: TGTGCCACACTGACTAGCGGGTTATCCTACGAGCAGTACTTC

clone size: .
V gene: TRBV6-5
D gene: TRBD1
J gene: TRBJ2-5
CDR3 protein: CASRGNRGRETQYF
CDR3 DNA: TGTGCCAGCAGGGGAAACAGGGGACGGGAGACCCAGTACTTC

clone size: .
V gene: TRBV2
D gene: .
J gene: TRBJ1-2
CDR3 protein: CASSEAGQSYGYTF
CDR3 DNA: TGTGCCAGCAGTGAAGCCGGACAGAGCTATGGCTACACCTTC

clone size: many
V gene: TRBV29-1
D gene: TRBD1
J gene: TRBJ2-1
CDR3 protein: CSVEGQGRLYNEQFF
CDR3 DNA: TGCAGCGTGGAGGGACAGGGGCGGTTATACAATGAGCAGTTCTTC

clone size: once
V gene: TRBV3-1/TRBV3-2
D gene: TRBD1
J gene: TRBJ2-5
CDR3 protein: CASSRNRGQETQYF
CDR3 DNA: TGTGCCAGCAGCAGAAACAGGGGGCAAGAGACCCAGTACTTC